This entry lists 3 T cell receptor beta chains sequenced from one sample in a study of radiotherapy plus CTLA-4 blockade in lung cancer. Assay: immunoSEQ multiplex PCR; the TCRdb copy retains only in-frame clones and omits some. The sample lists over 50,000 clones, approximately 80% seen once, with around a sixth in the top ten. This specimen consisted of peripheral blood, obtained from a patient treated with radiotherapy plus ipilimumab. Every receptor here comes from a human donor with non-small cell lung cancer who had a complete response to radiotherapy plus ipilimumab.

V and J are TRBV7-2 and TRBJ2-7; 10 bases match TRBD1. Germline V gives CDR1 SGHTA, CDR2 FQGNSA. The CDR3 sequence is 14 residues long. V shed 6 bases, J shed 7 bases, and the junction held 9 bases outside the gene matches. The CDR3 bases are TGTGCCAGCAGGTGGACAGGGGGAATCGAGGAGCAGTACTTC. Its translation is CASRWTGGIEEQYF.

The chain joins TRBV5-1 to TRBJ2-2; 8 bases are shared with TRBD2. CDR1 is SGHRS and CDR2 is YFSETQ in the germline V gene. This CDR3 is built from 17 residues. The V segment lost 1 base and the J segment 4 bases; nucleotides outside the gene matches: 9. CDR3 nucleotides: TGCGCCAGCAGCTTGATCCCGGGGGGGCCGGGCACCGGGGAGCTGTTTTTT. The encoded protein is CASSLIPGGPGTGELFF.

The gene calls are TRBV9 and TRBJ1-1; a possible D gene is TRBD1 (5 bases). The CDR3 length is 14 residues. CDR1 is SGDLS, CDR2 YYNGEE, per germline. V was clipped by 1 base and J by 5 bases, with 12 bases between them. The CDR3 reads CASSVKAGKTEAFF. The CDR3, as DNA: TGTGCCAGCAGCGTAAAGGCAGGGAAGACTGAAGCTTTCTTT.